These T cell receptor beta chains were read from a single sample in a study of beta chain features in type 1 diabetes. TCRdb keeps only in-frame clones here, not all; method: immunoSEQ multiplex PCR. The sample shows around 46,000 clones, roughly 48% of them seen only once. Sequenced: stem cell memory CD4+ T cells from blood. The receptor source for this set is a man younger than 40 with type 1 diabetes. Each CDR3 is given with its conserved first and last residue. A D gene is named only where the DNA matches it firmly. Clone sizes are given selectively: once, few, many, or a class where the clone is expanded.

d_call,clone_size,j_call,v_call,cdr3_aa,cdr3_nt
.,.,TRBJ1-5,TRBV5-1,CASSLSSEAGQPQHF,TGCGCCAGCAGCTTGAGCTCCGAAGCAGGACAGCCCCAGCATTTT
.,.,TRBJ2-1,TRBV11-2,CASSPRRSSYNEQFF,TGTGCCAGCAGCCCCCGGAGGTCCTCCTACAATGAGCAGTTCTTC
TRBD2,few,TRBJ2-6,TRBV28,CASMGGDAGANVLTF,TGTGCCAGCATGGGAGGGGACGCTGGGGCCAACGTCCTGACTTTC
TRBD1,.,TRBJ2-3,TRBV2,CASSAGQRSTDTQYF,TGTGCCAGCAGTGCGGGACAGCGAAGCACAGATACGCAGTATTTT
.,.,TRBJ1-2,TRBV18,CASSPTGTSNYGYTF,TGTGCCAGCTCACCAACAGGCACCTCTAACTATGGCTACACCTTC
TRBD1,few,TRBJ2-7,TRBV7-8,CASSLGRTGSYEQYF,TGTGCCAGCAGCTTAGGTAGGACAGGGTCCTACGAGCAGTACTTC
.,.,TRBJ1-1,TRBV2,CASSPAVNTEAFF,TGTGCCAGCAGCCCGGCGGTGAACACTGAAGCTTTCTTT
.,.,TRBJ2-1,TRBV18,CASSLGSSGEQFF,TGTGCCAGCTCATTGGGGAGCTCCGGTGAGCAGTTCTTC
.,.,TRBJ2-7,TRBV5-1,CASSLGSGEQYF,TGCGCCAGCAGCTTGGGCTCCGGGGAGCAGTACTTC
.,.,TRBJ1-2,TRBV2,CASSEAGRDYGYTF,TGTGCCAGCAGTGAAGCCGGCAGGGACTATGGCTACACCTTC
TRBD2,.,TRBJ2-1,TRBV5-1,CASSSKRGVSEQFF,TGCGCCAGCAGTTCGAAGCGGGGCGTAAGTGAGCAGTTCTTC
.,.,TRBJ2-7,TRBV21-1,CASKRGVRSMNEQYF,TGTGCCAGCAAGCGGGGGGTGAGGTCTATGAACGAGCAGTACTTC
.,few,TRBJ1-1,TRBV6-4,CASSDYNRANTEAFF,TGTGCCAGCAGTGACTATAACAGGGCGAACACTGAAGCTTTCTTT
TRBD1,.,TRBJ2-7,TRBV5-4,CASSSRQGKWLHEQYF,TGTGCCAGCAGCTCGCGACAGGGGAAGTGGCTCCACGAGCAGTACTTC
.,few,TRBJ1-1,TRBV5-4,CASSLQAGRSTEAFF,TGTGCCAGCAGCTTGCAGGCAGGAAGAAGCACTGAAGCTTTCTTT
.,.,TRBJ2-4,TRBV5-6,CASSLAGSENIQYF,TGTGCCAGCAGCTTGGCCGGGAGCGAAAACATTCAGTACTTC
.,.,TRBJ2-1,TRBV25-1,CASSEPYGRPNEQFF,TGTGCCAGCAGTGAACCCTACGGGAGACCCAATGAGCAGTTCTTC
.,.,TRBJ1-2,TRBV2,CASSEQGLNYGYTF,TGTGCCAGCAGTGAACAGGGATTGAACTATGGCTACACCTTC
.,.,TRBJ2-7,TRBV19,CASSIGLIHEQYF,TGTGCCAGTAGTATTGGGCTAATCCACGAGCAGTACTTC
TRBD1,.,TRBJ1-4,TRBV7-9,CASSFDRGGEKLFF,TGTGCCAGCAGCTTCGACAGGGGTGGCGAAAAACTGTTTTTT
.,.,TRBJ1-4,TRBV28,CASNQDRLNEKLFF,TGTGCCAGCAACCAAGACAGGTTGAATGAAAAACTGTTTTTT
TRBD1,few,TRBJ2-5,TRBV18,CASSPTRTGETQYF,TGTGCCAGCTCACCTACAAGGACAGGAGAGACCCAGTACTTC
TRBD2,.,TRBJ2-7,TRBV18,CASSPLAASSYEQYF,TGTGCCAGCTCACCTCTAGCGGCTAGCTCCTACGAGCAGTACTTC
.,.,TRBJ1-1,TRBV2,CASSEAGTSEAFF,TGTGCCAGCAGTGAAGCGGGGACTAGTGAAGCTTTCTTT
.,.,TRBJ2-4,TRBV7-3,CASSLNQENIQYF,TGTGCCAGCAGCCTAAACCAGGAAAACATTCAGTACTTC
TRBD1,few,TRBJ2-7,TRBV27,CASSYAGTGVYEQYF,TGTGCCAGCAGCTACGCCGGGACAGGGGTTTACGAGCAGTACTTC
TRBD1,.,TRBJ2-5,TRBV7-3,CTSSLSGQGETQYF,TGTACCAGCAGTCTCTCAGGACAGGGAGAGACCCAGTACTTC
.,once,TRBJ2-5,TRBV28,CASSSQGGETQYF,TGTGCCAGCAGTTCCCAGGGGGGAGAGACCCAGTACTTC
.,few,TRBJ2-6,TRBV2,CASSSNSGANVLTF,TGTGCCAGCTCCAGTAACTCTGGGGCCAACGTCCTGACTTTC
.,.,TRBJ2-1,TRBV1,CTSSLPEGCGRWVNEQFF,TGCACCAGCAGCCTCCCCGAGGGTTGCGGGAGATGGGTCAATGAGCAGTTCTTC
TRBD2,.,TRBJ2-3,TRBV28,CASSLADHLSDTQYF,TGTGCCAGCAGTCTAGCGGACCACCTTTCAGATACGCAGTATTTT
.,.,TRBJ1-2,TRBV30,CAWTPGWSGYTF,TGTGCCTGGACCCCCGGGTGGAGTGGCTACACCTTC
TRBD1,.,TRBJ2-1,TRBV2,CASSWDRGYEQFF,TGTGCCAGCAGTTGGGACAGGGGGTATGAGCAGTTCTTC
.,.,TRBJ2-1,TRBV30,CAWLILGRASEQFF,TGTGCCTGGCTTATTTTGGGCAGGGCAAGTGAGCAGTTCTTC
TRBD1,few,TRBJ2-3,TRBV11-1,CASSPDRGRLDTQYF,TGTGCCAGCAGCCCGGACAGGGGGCGATTGGATACGCAGTATTTT
.,.,TRBJ2-1,TRBV27,CASSSERSYNEQFF,TGTGCCAGCAGTTCAGAACGGAGCTACAATGAGCAGTTCTTC
TRBD2,few,TRBJ2-7,TRBV5-4,CASSTWTSGYEQYF,TGTGCCAGCAGCACATGGACTAGCGGTTACGAGCAGTACTTC
.,.,TRBJ2-7,TRBV28,CASSPARESPNEQYF,TGTGCCAGCAGTCCCGCCAGGGAATCACCGAACGAGCAGTACTTC
.,.,TRBJ1-5,TRBV7-2,CASSLWQGSFNQPQHF,TGTGCCAGCAGCTTATGGCAGGGCTCATTCAATCAGCCCCAGCATTTT
.,.,TRBJ2-4,TRBV6-5,CASSYSRLAKNIQYF,TGTGCCAGCAGTTACTCGAGGTTAGCCAAAAACATTCAGTACTTC
.,.,TRBJ2-5,TRBV7-9,CASSLLWDTQETQYF,TGTGCCAGCAGCTTATTATGGGACACTCAAGAGACCCAGTACTTC
.,.,TRBJ2-2,TRBV5-6,CASQEGGGTGELFF,TGTGCCAGCCAGGAGGGCGGAGGGACCGGGGAGCTGTTTTTT
.,few,TRBJ2-4,TRBV19,CASSSRGWENIQYF,TGTGCCAGTAGTAGTAGGGGTTGGGAAAACATTCAGTACTTC
.,.,TRBJ1-2,TRBV9,CASSVGLDKNYGYTF,TGTGCCAGCAGCGTCGGACTGGATAAAAACTATGGCTACACCTTC
.,once,TRBJ1-1,TRBV27,CASYTNYLNTEAFF,TGTGCCAGTTATACAAACTACTTAAACACTGAAGCTTTCTTT
TRBD1,.,TRBJ2-7,TRBV18,CASSPPGQGVYEQYF,TGTGCCAGCTCTCCTCCGGGACAGGGGGTTTACGAGCAGTACTTC
.,.,TRBJ2-7,TRBV27,CASRRGASEQYF,TGTGCCAGCCGTCGGGGTGCGTCCGAGCAGTACTTC
TRBD1,.,TRBJ2-7,TRBV23-1,CASSQSTENRDREGEQYF,TGCGCCAGCAGTCAATCGACCGAAAACCGGGACAGGGAGGGCGAGCAGTACTTC
.,.,TRBJ2-3,TRBV6-6,CASSYREIADTQYF,TGTGCCAGCAGTTACCGGGAGATTGCAGATACGCAGTATTTT
TRBD2,.,TRBJ2-1,TRBV10-3,CAISEPGLAGGLEQFF,TGTGCCATCAGTGAGCCTGGACTAGCGGGAGGATTGGAGCAGTTCTTC
.,.,TRBJ2-7,TRBV4-2,CASSPSGVALAYEQYF,TGTGCCAGCAGCCCTTCGGGAGTAGCGTTGGCCTACGAGCAGTACTTC
.,.,TRBJ2-1,TRBV7-2,CASSLLVSGYNEQFF,TGTGCCAGCAGCTTACTAGTCTCCGGGTATAATGAGCAGTTCTTC
.,few,TRBJ2-1,TRBV28,CASSSSDWPNEQFF,TGTGCCAGCAGCTCCTCGGACTGGCCCAATGAGCAGTTCTTC
TRBD1,few,TRBJ1-1,TRBV6-1,CASSERQGTSEAFF,TGTGCCAGCAGTGAACGACAGGGGACCTCTGAAGCTTTCTTT
.,.,TRBJ1-5,TRBV19,CASGRGSNQPQHF,TGTGCCAGTGGGAGGGGTAGCAATCAGCCCCAGCATTTT
.,.,TRBJ2-3,TRBV6-1,CASSVSRADTQYF,TGTGCCAGCAGTGTGTCTCGGGCAGATACGCAGTATTTT
.,.,TRBJ1-5,TRBV27,CASSLEGYADQPQHF,TGTGCCAGCAGTTTGGAGGGGTATGCGGATCAGCCCCAGCATTTT
.,.,TRBJ2-7,TRBV18,CASSPLGQEYEQYF,TGTGCCAGCTCACCACTAGGACAAGAGTACGAGCAGTACTTC
TRBD1,.,TRBJ2-1,TRBV27,CASSPRTGTEVLYNEQFF,TGTGCCAGCAGTCCGCGTACAGGGACAGAGGTTCTTTACAATGAGCAGTTCTTC